The present TCR beta chain was sequenced within a study of T cell repertoires in cytomegalovirus infection. One entry per CDR3 protein results from TCRdb running MiXCR on the reads. Of 150,000 to 200,000 distinct CDR3 sequences in the sample, 17% were seen once. The germline gives CDR1 SGHDT, CDR2 YYEEEE. V was cut by 4 bases and J by 2 bases, with 6 bases left in between. CDR3 length: 13 residues. The rearrangement joins TRBV5-6 to TRBJ2-2; a possible D gene is TRBD1 (5 bases). This sequence originates from a human donor in good health (CMV status not recorded). Some clones in this sample may be carry-over from other donors' samples. Sequencing was done on a sample of CD8+ T cells from PBMCs. This chain's CDR3 is CASSRGNTGELFF. In nucleotides, the CDR3 is TGTGCCAGCAGCAGGGGAAACACCGGGGAGCTGTTTTTT.